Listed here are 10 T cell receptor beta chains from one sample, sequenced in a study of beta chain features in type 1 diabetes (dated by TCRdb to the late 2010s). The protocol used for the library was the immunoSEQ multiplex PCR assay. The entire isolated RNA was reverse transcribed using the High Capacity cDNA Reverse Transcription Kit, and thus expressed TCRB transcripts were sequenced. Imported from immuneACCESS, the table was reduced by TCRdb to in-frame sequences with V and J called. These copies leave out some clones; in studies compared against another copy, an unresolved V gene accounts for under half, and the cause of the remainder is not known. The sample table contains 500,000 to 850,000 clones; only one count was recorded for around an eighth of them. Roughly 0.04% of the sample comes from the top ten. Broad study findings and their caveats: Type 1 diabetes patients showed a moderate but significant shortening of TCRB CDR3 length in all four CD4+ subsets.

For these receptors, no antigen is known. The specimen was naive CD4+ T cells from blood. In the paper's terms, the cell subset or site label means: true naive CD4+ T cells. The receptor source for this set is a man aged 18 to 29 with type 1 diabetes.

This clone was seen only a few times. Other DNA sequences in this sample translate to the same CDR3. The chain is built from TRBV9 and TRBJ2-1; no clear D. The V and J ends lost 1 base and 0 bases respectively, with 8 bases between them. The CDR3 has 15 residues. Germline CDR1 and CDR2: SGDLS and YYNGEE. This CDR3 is CASSVLPDSYNEQFF. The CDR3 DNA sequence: TGTGCCAGCAGCGTACTCCCTGACTCCTACAATGAGCAGTTCTTC. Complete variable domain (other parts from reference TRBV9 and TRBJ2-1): DSGVTQTPKHLITATGQRVTLRCSPRSGDLSVYWYQQSLDQGLQFLIQYYNGEERAKGNILERFSAQQFPDLHSELNLSSLELGDSALYFCASSVLPDSYNEQFFGPGTRLTVL.

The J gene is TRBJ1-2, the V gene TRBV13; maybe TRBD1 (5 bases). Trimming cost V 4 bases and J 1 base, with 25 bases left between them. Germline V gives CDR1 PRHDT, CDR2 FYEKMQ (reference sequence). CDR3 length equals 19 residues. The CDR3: CASSSIVRAVGGINYGYTF. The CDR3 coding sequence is TGTGCCAGCAGCTCAATAGTTCGGGCCGTTGGGGGTATTAACTATGGCTACACCTTC.

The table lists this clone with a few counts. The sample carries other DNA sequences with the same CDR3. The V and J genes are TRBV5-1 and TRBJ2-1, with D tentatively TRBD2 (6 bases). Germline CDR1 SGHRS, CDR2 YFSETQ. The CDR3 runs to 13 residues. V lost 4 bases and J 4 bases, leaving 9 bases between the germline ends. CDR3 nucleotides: TGCGCCAGCAGCCCCGGACTATACAATGAGCAGTTCTTC. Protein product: CASSPGLYNEQFF.

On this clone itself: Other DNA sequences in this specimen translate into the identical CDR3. The CDR3 protein is CASSRSYEQYF. The CDR3 DNA is TGTGCCAGCAGTCGAAGCTACGAGCAGTACTTC. This rearrangement joins TRBV7-9 to TRBJ2-7; no clear D. Germline V lookup: CDR1 SEHNR, CDR2 FQNEAQ (reference sequence). CDR3 size: 11 residues. V dropped 6 bases and J dropped 3 bases, with 6 bases sitting between them.

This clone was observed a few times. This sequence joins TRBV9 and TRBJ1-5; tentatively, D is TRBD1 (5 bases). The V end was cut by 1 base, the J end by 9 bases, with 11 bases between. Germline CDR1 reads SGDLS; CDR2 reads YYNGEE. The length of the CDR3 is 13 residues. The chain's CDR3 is CASSVRGDSPQHF. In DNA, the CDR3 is TGTGCCAGCAGCGTACGAGGGGATTCGCCCCAGCATTTT.

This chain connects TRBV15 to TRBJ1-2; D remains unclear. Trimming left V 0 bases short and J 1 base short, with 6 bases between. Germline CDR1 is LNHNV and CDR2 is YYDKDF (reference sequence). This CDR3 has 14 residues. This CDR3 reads CATSRETVNYGYTF. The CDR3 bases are TGTGCCACCAGCAGAGAGACGGTTAACTATGGCTACACCTTC.

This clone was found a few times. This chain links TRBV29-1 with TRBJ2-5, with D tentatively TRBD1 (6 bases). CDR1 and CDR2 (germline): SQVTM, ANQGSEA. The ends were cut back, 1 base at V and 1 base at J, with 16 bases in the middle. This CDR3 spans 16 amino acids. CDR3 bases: TGCAGCGTTGAAGCGTCGACAGGTTGGAGCCAAGAGACCCAGTACTTC. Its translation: CSVEASTGWSQETQYF.

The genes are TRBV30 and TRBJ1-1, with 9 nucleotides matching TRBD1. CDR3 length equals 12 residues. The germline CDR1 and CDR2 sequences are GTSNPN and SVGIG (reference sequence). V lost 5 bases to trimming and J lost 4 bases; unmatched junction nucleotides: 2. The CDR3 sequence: CAWAQGATEAFF. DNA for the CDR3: TGTGCCTGGGCACAGGGGGCCACTGAAGCTTTCTTT.

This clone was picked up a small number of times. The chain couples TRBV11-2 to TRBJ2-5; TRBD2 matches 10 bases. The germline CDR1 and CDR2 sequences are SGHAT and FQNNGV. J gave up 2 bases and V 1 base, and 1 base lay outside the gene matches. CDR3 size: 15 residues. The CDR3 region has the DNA TGTGCCAGCAGCTTAGGACTAGCGGGTCAAGAGACCCAGTACTTC. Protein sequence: CASSLGLAGQETQYF.

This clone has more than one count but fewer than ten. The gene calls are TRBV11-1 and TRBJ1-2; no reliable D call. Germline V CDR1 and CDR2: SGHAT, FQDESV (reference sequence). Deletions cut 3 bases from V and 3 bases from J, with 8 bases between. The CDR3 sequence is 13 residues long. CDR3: CASSFDGDYGYTF. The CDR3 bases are TGTGCCAGCAGCTTTGACGGTGACTATGGCTACACCTTC.